Given below is one T cell receptor beta chain in context. Its antigen is not known. The sample originates from a study of beta chain features in type 1 diabetes. Study in general: Taken together, all samples contributed some 98 million examined sorted cells.

CDR1 SEHNR and CDR2 FQNEAQ come from the germline V gene (reference sequence). The CDR3 runs 14 residues. With V trimmed by 5 bases and J by 6 bases, 4 bases remained unmatched. Notes on the study in general: Here, the possible influence of HLA type (on TCRB rearrangement) remained unresolved. When VDJ junctions were examined, type 1 diabetes patients showed fewer insertions and more deletions.

Expressed TCRB transcripts were sequenced, since all the RNA that had been isolated was reverse transcribed. Using immunoSEQ multiplex PCR, the repertoire was profiled, and TCRdb retains in-frame clones only, with some absent. There are about 620,000 clones in the sample; roughly 15% occur only once, and more than 0.08% lies in the top ten. The material sequenced was naive CD4+ T cells from blood. The receptor was derived from a man younger than 35 in good health. This chain uses TRBV7-9 with TRBJ2-2; 9 bases line up with TRBD1. For the CDR3, the DNA is TGTGCCAGCAGCCGGACAGGGGATTCCGGGGAGCTGTTTTTT. Translation gives CASSRTGDSGELFF.